One sample yielded the 27 T cell receptor beta chains listed below, sequenced in a study of control samples from healthy donors and cancer patients. Produced via immunoSEQ multiplex PCR; TCRdb's table is partial and in-frame only. The top ten hold around 6.5% of the sample, which has under 450,000 clones, over 75% seen once. The source material was PBMCs. These receptor sequences come from a middle-aged man with head and neck cancer.

The chain carries TRBV6-6 and TRBJ1-1; D not resolved. This CDR3 is 10 amino acids long. Trimming pared 6 bases from V and 7 bases from J, leaving 6 bases between. Germline V gene sequence: CDR1 MNHNY, CDR2 SVGAGI (reference sequence). The CDR3 DNA sequence: TGTGCCAGCAGACTGGTTGAAGCTTTCTTT. It specifies CASRLVEAFF.

The chain is built from TRBV28 and TRBJ1-4, with D perhaps matching TRBD1 (5 bases). The V gene lost 7 bases and the J gene lost 3 bases, with 15 bases spanning the gap. Germline V CDR1 and CDR2: MDHEN, SYDVKM. The CDR3 length is 15 residues. The CDR3 coding sequence is TGTGCCAGCAAATTGGGGGGACCGTCTAATGAAAAACTGTTTTTT. The encoded protein is CASKLGGPSNEKLFF.

The rearrangement links TRBV20-1 to TRBJ1-1; 10 bases line up with TRBD1. The CDR3 has 11 residues. Germline CDR1 DFQATT, CDR2 SNEGSKA (reference sequence). The V segment lost 2 bases and the J segment 10 bases; nucleotides outside the gene matches: 1. The CDR3 nucleotides read TGCAGTGCTAGACGGACAGGGGGAGCTTTCTTT. This sequence encodes CSARRTGGAFF.

The chain uses TRBV6-6 and TRBJ2-7; 7 positions match TRBD2. V gave up 6 bases and J gave up 5 bases; unmatched junction bases: 10. This CDR3 is built from 14 residues. CDR1 and CDR2 from the germline V gene are MNHNY and SVGAGI (reference sequence). The CDR3 protein is CASRRTSIVHEQYF. CDR3 coding DNA: TGTGCCAGCAGACGGACTAGTATCGTCCACGAGCAGTACTTC.

V is TRBV7-9 and J is TRBJ2-1; 9 bases match TRBD1. Losses at the gene ends were 5 bases for V and 2 bases for J; bases not matched to a gene: 4. The CDR3 spans 15 residues. Looked up from germline, CDR1 is SEHNR and CDR2 is FQNEAQ (reference sequence). The CDR3 DNA sequence: TGTGCCAGCAGCCCGGGACAGGGCACCTACAATGAGCAGTTCTTC. Protein product: CASSPGQGTYNEQFF.

This clone was seen once. This chain joins TRBV19 and TRBJ2-7; tentatively, D is TRBD1 or TRBD2 (5 bases each). This CDR3 spans 15 amino acids. The V end lost 5 bases, the J end lost 7 bases, and 21 bases lay between the germline ends. Looked up from germline, CDR1 is LNHDA and CDR2 is SQIVND (reference sequence). The CDR3: CASSPIGTGASEQYF. DNA for the CDR3: TGTGCCAGTAGTCCTATCGGGACCGGGGCTTCGGAGCAGTACTTC.

This clone was recorded a few times. The J gene is TRBJ2-3, the V gene TRBV14; no clear D gene. This CDR3 has 16 residues. CDR1 is SGHDN, CDR2 FVKESK, per germline. Trimming cost V 5 bases and J 5 bases, with 20 bases left between them. The CDR3 DNA is TGTGCCAGCAGCTCCGTAGGTCGTCTTAGTGGAGATACGCAGTATTTT. Residues: CASSSVGRLSGDTQYF.

Regarding this clone: The junction differs from germline at one of its ends, possibly a read error. This sequence joins TRBV7-7 and TRBJ2-1; 8 positions agree with TRBD2. Per the germline V gene, CDR1 is SSHAT and CDR2 is FNYEAQ (reference sequence). This CDR3 has 14 residues. This chain's CDR3 is CASSLAGRNNEQFF. The CDR3 DNA sequence: TGTGCTAGCAGCTTAGCGGGACGCAACAATGAGCAGTTCTTC.

The J gene is TRBJ2-2, the V gene TRBV19, with D tentatively TRBD2 (6 bases). Germline CDR1 LNHDA, CDR2 SQIVND (reference sequence). Trimming pared 0 bases from V and 3 bases from J, leaving 8 bases between. The CDR3 has 15 amino acids. The CDR3 bases are TGTGCCAGTAGTATAGACGGAGGGTACACCGGGGAGCTGTTTTTT. Amino acids: CASSIDGGYTGELFF.

As concerns this clone: Other DNA sequences of this sample code for an identical CDR3. The chain is built from TRBV19 and TRBJ2-3; TRBD1 aligns across 7 bases. Germline V lookup: CDR1 LNHDA, CDR2 SQIVND (reference sequence). The CDR3 is 13 residues long. V dropped 6 bases and J dropped 1; count of bases not matched to a gene: 1. The CDR3 is CASRTGGTDTQYF. The CDR3, as DNA: TGTGCCAGTAGAACAGGGGGCACAGATACGCAGTATTTT.

The chain recombines TRBV5-1 with TRBJ2-5; weak D call: TRBD2 (5 bases). Germline V CDR1 and CDR2: SGHRS, YFSETQ. The CDR3 length is 16 residues. Trimming removed 0 bases from V and 5 bases from J, with 17 bases in between. The CDR3 protein is CASSLAGNPRKETQYF. The CDR3 DNA reads as TGCGCCAGCAGCTTGGCCGGGAACCCAAGGAAGGAGACCCAGTACTTC.

This chain joins TRBV3-1 (or the pseudogene TRBV3-2) and TRBJ2-2, with unresolved D. The CDR3 has 15 amino acids. Germline V gene sequence: CDR1 LGHDT, CDR2 YNNKEL (reference sequence). Trimming left V 0 bases short and J 0 bases short, with 5 bases between. This chain's CDR3 is CASSQEVTNTGELFF. The DNA for the CDR3 is TGTGCCAGCAGCCAAGAGGTGACGAACACCGGGGAGCTGTTTTTT.

This clone appeared a single time. The rearrangement links TRBV7-2 to TRBJ1-3, with D perhaps TRBD1 (5 bases). In germline, CDR1 is SGHTA, CDR2 FQGNSA. V was cut by 4 bases and J by 2 bases, with 12 bases left in between. The CDR3 is made up of 15 amino acids. CDR3 sequence (DNA): TGTGCCAGCAGCTCCTCAGGGACCACTGGAAACACCATATATTTT. It specifies CASSSSGTTGNTIYF.

The chain has TRBV11-3 and TRBJ2-1; possibly TRBD1 for D (5 bases). The germline V gene has CDR1 SGHNT and CDR2 YENEEA. The CDR3 spans 13 residues. Trimming took off 2 bases at V and 6 bases at J, with 8 bases between the two ends. CDR3 sequence: CASSLNRLNEQFF. Here the CDR3 DNA reads TGTGCCAGCAGCTTAAACAGGCTCAATGAGCAGTTCTTC.

The chain joins TRBV9 to TRBJ1-1; D is unclear. Germline V gene sequence: CDR1 SGDLS, CDR2 YYNGEE. The CDR3 consists of 16 residues. Trimming took off 0 bases at V and 0 bases at J, with 12 bases between the two ends. CDR3 region: CASSVGGLAVNTEAFF. The CDR3 DNA is TGTGCCAGCAGCGTAGGAGGCTTGGCTGTGAACACTGAAGCTTTCTTT. Full variable domain (remainder filled in from reference TRBV9 and TRBJ1-1): DSGVTQTPKHLITATGQRVTLRCSPRSGDLSVYWYQQSLDQGLQFLIQYYNGEERAKGNILERFSAQQFPDLHSELNLSSLELGDSALYFCASSVGGLAVNTEAFFGQGTRLTVV.

This rearrangement joins TRBV4-2 to TRBJ2-7; 7 bases align to TRBD2. The V gene's germline CDR1 is LGHNA and CDR2 YNFKEQ. The CDR3 has 16 residues. J lost 3 bases, V lost 1 base, and 9 bases had no gene match. CDR3 coding DNA: TGTGCCAGCAGCCAAGGGGCGGGAGCCGCCATCTACGAGCAGTACTTC. This codes for CASSQGAGAAIYEQYF.

This sequence joins TRBV7-2 and TRBJ1-2; D gene uncertain. The CDR3 is made up of 12 amino acids. Trimming shortened V by 5 bases and J by 6 bases, and 10 bases separated the two germline ends. The V gene's germline CDR1 is SGHTA and CDR2 FQGNSA. The CDR3 region has the DNA TGTGCCAGCAGCCCCAAGTCGGATGGCTACACCTTC. Its protein product is CASSPKSDGYTF.

The chain is built from TRBV3-1 (or the pseudogene TRBV3-2) and TRBJ2-3; 7 bases line up with TRBD2. The junction had 10 bases not matched to a gene; V was cut back by 1 base and J by 6 bases. The germline CDR1 and CDR2 sequences are LGHDT and YNNKEL (reference sequence). The CDR3 consists of 16 residues. CDR3 coding DNA: TGTGCCAGCAGCCAAGGGGAGGGCCTAGCAAAGGATACGCAGTATTTT. Its translation is CASSQGEGLAKDTQYF.

On this clone itself: This sample includes further DNA sequences coding for the same CDR3. The CDR3 DNA reads as TGTGCCAGCAGATCAGGAACCGGGGAGCTGTTTTTT. Amino acids: CASRSGTGELFF. The chain employs TRBV28 and TRBJ2-2; D gene uncertain. From germline, CDR1 is MDHEN and CDR2 SYDVKM. Trimming cost V 6 bases and J 5 bases, with 7 bases left between them. The CDR3 totals 12 residues. Complete variable domain (other parts from reference TRBV28 and TRBJ2-2): DVKVTQSSRYLVKRTGEKVFLECVQDMDHENMFWYRQDPGLGLRLIYFSYDVKMKEKGDIPEGYSVSREKKERFSLILESASTNQTSMYLCASRSGTGELFFGEGSRLTVL.

This sequence joins TRBV10-3 and TRBJ2-7; D ambiguous. This CDR3 region has 15 residues. Trimming shortened V by 2 bases and J by 0 bases, and 11 bases separated the two germline ends. The germline V gene encodes CDR1 ENHRY and CDR2 SYGVKD. CDR3 sequence: CAISEAVWSSYEQYF. The DNA for the CDR3 is TGTGCCATCAGTGAGGCAGTCTGGAGCTCCTACGAGCAGTACTTC.

The genes are TRBV10-3 and TRBJ1-1; no clear D gene. V lost 0 bases to trimming and J lost 1 base, with 9 bases between them. This CDR3 is built from 15 residues. Germline loops: CDR1 ENHRY, CDR2 SYGVKD. The CDR3 nucleotides read TGTGCCATCAGTGAGTCGAGACTCGGGAACACTGAAGCTTTCTTT. This encodes CAISESRLGNTEAFF.

V gene TRBV6-6 combines with J gene TRBJ2-7, with TRBD2 identical over 11 bases. This CDR3 is built from 15 residues. CDR1 and CDR2 (germline): MNHNY, SVGAGI (reference sequence). The V gene end was trimmed by 5 bases and the J gene end by 6 bases; junction bases not matched to a gene: 9. CDR3 in DNA: TGTGCCAGCAGTAGGGGACTAGCGGAAGGGCCCGAGCAGTACTTC. It encodes CASSRGLAEGPEQYF.

The chain links TRBV6-1 to TRBJ1-2; D might be TRBD1 (5 bases). Germline lookup yields CDR1 MNHNS and CDR2 SASEGT. The CDR3 covers 14 residues. Deletions cut 2 bases from V and 3 bases from J, with 10 bases between. The CDR3 loop is CASSESDRYYGYTF. Here the CDR3 DNA reads TGTGCCAGCAGTGAAAGCGACAGATACTATGGCTACACCTTC.

The CDR3 is CASSLDFLGSYNSPLHF. The CDR3 DNA reads TGTGCCAGCAGTTTAGATTTTTTGGGTTCCTATAATTCACCCCTCCACTTT. The chain uses TRBV27 and TRBJ1-6, with D uncertain. Trimming stripped 2 bases from V and 1 base from J, with 12 bases between. The germline V gene has CDR1 MNHEY and CDR2 SMNVEV (reference sequence). The CDR3 loop spans 17 amino acids.

This chain joins TRBV7-3 and TRBJ2-6, with D uncertain. Germline values: CDR1 SGHTA, CDR2 FQGTGA. The CDR3 extends over 12 amino acids. The V and J ends lost 5 bases and 4 bases respectively, with 3 bases between them. For the CDR3, the DNA is TGTGCCAGCAGCATGGGGGCCAACGTCCTGACTTTC. It specifies CASSMGANVLTF.

The chain combines TRBV4-1 with TRBJ2-2, with no clear D. This CDR3 contains 16 residues. Per germline, CDR1 MGHRA and CDR2 YSYEKL. The ends were cut back, 1 base at V and 0 bases at J, with 9 bases in the middle. The CDR3 coding sequence is TGCGCCAGCAGCCAAGGACTTACGGCGAACACCGGGGAGCTGTTTTTT. This codes for CASSQGLTANTGELFF.

The chain employs TRBV19 and TRBJ2-7; D remains unclear. The CDR3 contains 15 residues. Trimming shortened V by 3 bases and J by 0 bases, and 12 bases separated the two germline ends. Per the germline V gene, CDR1 is LNHDA and CDR2 is SQIVND (reference sequence). Here the CDR3 reads CASSMSAGFSYEQYF. The CDR3 nucleotides read TGTGCCAGTAGTATGAGCGCTGGGTTCTCCTACGAGCAGTACTTC.